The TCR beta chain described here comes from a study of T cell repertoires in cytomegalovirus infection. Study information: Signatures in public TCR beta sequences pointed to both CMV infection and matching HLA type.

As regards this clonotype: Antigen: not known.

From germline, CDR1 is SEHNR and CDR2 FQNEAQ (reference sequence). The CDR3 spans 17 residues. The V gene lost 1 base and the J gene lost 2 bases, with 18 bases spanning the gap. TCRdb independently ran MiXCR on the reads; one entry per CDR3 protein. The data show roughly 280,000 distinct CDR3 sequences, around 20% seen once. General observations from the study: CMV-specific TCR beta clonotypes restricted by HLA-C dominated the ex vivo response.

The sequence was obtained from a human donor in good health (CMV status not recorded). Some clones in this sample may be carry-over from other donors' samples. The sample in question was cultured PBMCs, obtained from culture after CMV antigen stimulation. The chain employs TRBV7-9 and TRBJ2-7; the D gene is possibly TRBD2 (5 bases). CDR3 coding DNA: TGTGCCAGCAGCTTAGTCTCTTGGCAGCGAGGGCCCTACGAGCAGTACTTC. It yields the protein CASSLVSWQRGPYEQYF.